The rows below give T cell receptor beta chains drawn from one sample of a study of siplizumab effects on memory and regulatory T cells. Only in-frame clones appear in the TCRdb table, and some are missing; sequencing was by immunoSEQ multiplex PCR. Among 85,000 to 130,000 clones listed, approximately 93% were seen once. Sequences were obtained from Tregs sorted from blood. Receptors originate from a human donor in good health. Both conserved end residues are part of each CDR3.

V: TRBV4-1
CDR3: CASSQGATSKGETQYF

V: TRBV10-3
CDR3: CASKSLAGGPEQYF

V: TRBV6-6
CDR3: CASSRGGLEYF

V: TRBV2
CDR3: CASTEIRDRVVQAKNIQYF

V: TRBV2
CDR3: CASSIYGYTF

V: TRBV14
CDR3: CASSQGVLAGPETQYF

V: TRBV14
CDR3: CASSLSLAEAFF

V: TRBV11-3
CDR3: CASSLGLVGFTF

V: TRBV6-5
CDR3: CASPGRAPLHF

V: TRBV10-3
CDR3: CAISERAVSSYNEQFF

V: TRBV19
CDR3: CASHRTSGGSGELFF

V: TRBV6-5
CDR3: CASSQLPGGYNEQFF

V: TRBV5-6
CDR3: CASSLGWTGKAKLFF

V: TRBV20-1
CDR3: CSADYTYEQYF

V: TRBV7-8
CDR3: CASSASRALEQYF

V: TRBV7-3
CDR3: CASSLGLAWNEQFF

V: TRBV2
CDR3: CASSDRSEQFF

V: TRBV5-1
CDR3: CASSPQGLDTEAFF

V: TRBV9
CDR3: CASSVVGEGNEQFF

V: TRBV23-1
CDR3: CASKWKGMNTEAFF

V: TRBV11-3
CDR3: CASSLLTGELFF

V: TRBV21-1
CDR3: CASSKGTGSPYEQYF

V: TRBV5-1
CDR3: CASSLDTNTEAFF

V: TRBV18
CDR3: CASSPDLGPQHF

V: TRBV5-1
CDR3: CASSLAWAVNTEAFF

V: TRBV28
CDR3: CASSSHLVGTGDQETQYF

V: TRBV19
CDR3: CASTATDRSYFMNTEAFF

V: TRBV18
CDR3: CASSPPFTGGLGIQYF

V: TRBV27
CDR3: CASSLRDRTNEKLFF

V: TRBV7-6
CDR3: CASSLSQQTQYF

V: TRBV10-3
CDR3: CAIRNRNYEQYF

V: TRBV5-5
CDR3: CASSDWARNEAFF

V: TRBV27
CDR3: CASSRGAFYGYTF

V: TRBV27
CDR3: CASSLRASYEQYF

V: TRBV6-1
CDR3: CASSEPQGAENSPLHF

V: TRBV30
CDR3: CAWRGLAGSEQFF

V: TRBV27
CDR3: CASSFAVGLSSYNEQFF

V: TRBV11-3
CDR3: CASRPLAGGYTGELFF

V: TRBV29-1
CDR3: CSGGMETQYF

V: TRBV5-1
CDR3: CASSLVLGDSDTQYF